The source of this TCR beta chain is a study of blood T cell repertoires in COVID-19. At the level of the study: T cells, B-cell-depleted T cells, or PBMCs supplied cDNA or gDNA.

Patients in Seattle were enrolled during active infection, then followed longitudinally. Authors' analysis steps: Researchers report that nucleated cell counts were estimated from reference gene primer amplification. Sequencing used immunoSEQ multiplex PCR; TCRdb keeps in-frame clones, though not all of them. D and trimming come from the DNA, and the V and J calls and clone size come from that table. The repertoire holds 350,000 to 450,000 clones, 86% seen once, with 7.1% in the top ten. The germline V gene encodes CDR1 SGHNT and CDR2 YENEEA. The V end was cut by 6 bases, the J end by 3 bases, with 21 bases between. There are 16 residues in the CDR3.

The sequence was obtained from a woman aged 55-70 years with COVID-19, enrolled during active disease. The chain uses TRBV11-3 and TRBJ2-7, with D possibly TRBD1 on 5 matching bases. Sequenced input: peripheral blood. The CDR3 reads CASSLIGVTVDYEQYF. CDR3 nucleotides: TGTGCCAGCAGTCTTATCGGTGTGACAGTCGACTACGAGCAGTACTTC.